This T cell receptor (beta chain) was sequenced for a study of T cell responses to AZD1222 COVID-19 vaccine. Germline loops: CDR1 SQVTM, CDR2 ANQGSEA. Losses at the gene ends were 6 bases for V and 4 bases for J; bases not matched to a gene: 11. There are 14 residues in the CDR3. Assay used: immunoSEQ multiplex PCR; TCRdb lists only in-frame clones, some missing. The data show about 94,000 clones, with roughly 84% seen just once and approximately 12% held by the top ten. The rearrangement links TRBV29-1 to TRBJ2-7; TRBD1 matches at 8 bases. Sequenced material: peripheral blood, taken on day 0 of AZD1222 vaccination. The receptor comes from an adult in good health. The CDR3 sequence is CSVAWTGSPYEQYF. The DNA for the CDR3 is TGCAGCGTCGCTTGGACAGGGTCCCCTTACGAGCAGTACTTC.